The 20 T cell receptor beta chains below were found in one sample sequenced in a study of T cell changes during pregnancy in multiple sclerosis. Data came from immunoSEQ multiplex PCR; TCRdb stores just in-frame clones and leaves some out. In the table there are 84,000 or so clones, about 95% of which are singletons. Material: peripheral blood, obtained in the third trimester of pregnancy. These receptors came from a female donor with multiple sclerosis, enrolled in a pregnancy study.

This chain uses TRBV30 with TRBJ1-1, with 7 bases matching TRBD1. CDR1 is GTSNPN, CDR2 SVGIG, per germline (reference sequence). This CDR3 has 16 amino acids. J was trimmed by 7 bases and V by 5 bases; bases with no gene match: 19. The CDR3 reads CAWSLKRGTGAVEAFF. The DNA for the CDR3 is TGTGCCTGGTCCCTCAAGAGAGGAACAGGGGCGGTTGAAGCTTTCTTT. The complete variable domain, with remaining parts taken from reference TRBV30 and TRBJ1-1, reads SQTIHQWPATLVQPVGSPLSLECTVEGTSNPNLYWYRQAAGRGLQLLFYSVGIGQISSEVPQNLSASRPQDRQFILSSKKLLLSDSGFYLCAWSLKRGTGAVEAFFGQGTRLTVV.

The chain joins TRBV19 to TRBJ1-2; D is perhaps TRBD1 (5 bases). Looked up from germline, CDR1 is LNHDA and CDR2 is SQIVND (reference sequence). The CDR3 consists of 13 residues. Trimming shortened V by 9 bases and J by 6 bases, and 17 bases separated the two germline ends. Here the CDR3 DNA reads TGTGCCAGCCTAAGGAGGGGAGTGGATGGCTACACCTTC. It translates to CASLRRGVDGYTF.

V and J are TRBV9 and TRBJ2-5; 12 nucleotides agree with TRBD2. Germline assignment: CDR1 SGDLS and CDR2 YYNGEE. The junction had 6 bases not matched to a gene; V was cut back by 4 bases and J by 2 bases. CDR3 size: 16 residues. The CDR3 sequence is CASSSDGLAGQETQYF. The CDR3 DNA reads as TGTGCCAGCAGCTCCGACGGACTAGCGGGGCAAGAGACCCAGTACTTC.

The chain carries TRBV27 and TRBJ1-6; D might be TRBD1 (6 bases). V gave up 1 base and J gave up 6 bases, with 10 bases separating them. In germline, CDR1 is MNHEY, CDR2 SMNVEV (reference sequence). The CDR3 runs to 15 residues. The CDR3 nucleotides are TGTGCCAGCAGTTTATACAGGGCGCCTAATTCACCCCTCCACTTT. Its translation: CASSLYRAPNSPLHF.

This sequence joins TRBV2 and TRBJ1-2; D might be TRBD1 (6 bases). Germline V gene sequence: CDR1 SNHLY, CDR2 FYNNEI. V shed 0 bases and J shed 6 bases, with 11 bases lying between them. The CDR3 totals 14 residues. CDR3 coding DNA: TGTGCCAGCAGTGAAGCGCGGGCAGGGGATGGCTACACCTTC. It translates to CASSEARAGDGYTF.

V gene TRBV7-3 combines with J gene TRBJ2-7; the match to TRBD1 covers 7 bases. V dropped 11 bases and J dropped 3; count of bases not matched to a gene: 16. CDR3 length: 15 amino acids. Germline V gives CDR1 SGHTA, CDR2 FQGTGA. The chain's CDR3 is CAGRGHSRKIYEQYF. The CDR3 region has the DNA TGTGCCGGAAGGGGGCACAGTAGAAAAATCTACGAGCAGTACTTC.

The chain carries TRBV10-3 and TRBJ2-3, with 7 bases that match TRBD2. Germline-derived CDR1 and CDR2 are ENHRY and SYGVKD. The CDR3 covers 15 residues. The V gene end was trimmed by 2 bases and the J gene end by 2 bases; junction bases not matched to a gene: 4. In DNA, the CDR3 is TGTGCCATCAGTGAGAGCGGGACTTCCACAGATACGCAGTATTTT. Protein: CAISESGTSTDTQYF.

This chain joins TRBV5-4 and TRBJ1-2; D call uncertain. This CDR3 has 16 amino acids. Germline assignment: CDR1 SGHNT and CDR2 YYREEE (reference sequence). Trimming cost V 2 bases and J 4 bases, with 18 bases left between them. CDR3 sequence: CASSFAMTRRSYGYTF. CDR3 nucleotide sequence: TGTGCCAGCAGCTTTGCGATGACACGGAGGTCCTATGGCTACACCTTC.

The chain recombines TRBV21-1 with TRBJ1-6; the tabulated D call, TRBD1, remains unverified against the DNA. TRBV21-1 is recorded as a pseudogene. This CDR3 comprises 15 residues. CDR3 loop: CASSKRNRDNSPLHF. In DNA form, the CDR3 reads TGTGCCAGCAGCAAAAGAAACAGGGATAATTCACCCCTCCACTTT.

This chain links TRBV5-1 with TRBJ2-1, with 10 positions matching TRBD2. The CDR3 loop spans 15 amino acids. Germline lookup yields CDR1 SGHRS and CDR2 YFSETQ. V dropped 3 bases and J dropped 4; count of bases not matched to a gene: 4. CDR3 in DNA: TGCGCCAGCAGCTCCGGGACTAGCGCATACAATGAGCAGTTCTTC. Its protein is CASSSGTSAYNEQFF.

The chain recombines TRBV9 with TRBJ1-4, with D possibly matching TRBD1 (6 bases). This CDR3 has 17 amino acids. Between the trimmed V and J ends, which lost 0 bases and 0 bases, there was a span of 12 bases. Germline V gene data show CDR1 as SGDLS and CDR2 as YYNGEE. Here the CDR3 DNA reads TGTGCCAGCAGCGTAGGTCAGGGGCGGCCAACTAATGAAAAACTGTTTTTT. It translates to CASSVGQGRPTNEKLFF.

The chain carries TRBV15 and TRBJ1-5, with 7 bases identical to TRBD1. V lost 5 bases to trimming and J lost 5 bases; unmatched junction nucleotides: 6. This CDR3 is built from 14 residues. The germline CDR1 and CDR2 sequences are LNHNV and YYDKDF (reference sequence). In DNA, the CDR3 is TGTGCCACCAGCCTTAGACAGGGAGATCAGCCCCAGCATTTT. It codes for CATSLRQGDQPQHF.

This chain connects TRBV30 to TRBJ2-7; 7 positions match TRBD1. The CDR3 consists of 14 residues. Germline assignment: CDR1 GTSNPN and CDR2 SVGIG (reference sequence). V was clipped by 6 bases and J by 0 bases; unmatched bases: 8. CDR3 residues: CACIPRDSSYEQYF. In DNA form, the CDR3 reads TGTGCCTGTATCCCCCGGGACAGCTCCTACGAGCAGTACTTC.

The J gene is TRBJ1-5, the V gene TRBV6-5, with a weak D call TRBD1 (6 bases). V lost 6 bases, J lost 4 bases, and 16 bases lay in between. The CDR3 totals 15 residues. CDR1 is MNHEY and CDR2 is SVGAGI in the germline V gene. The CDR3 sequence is CASRLVRDTNQPQHF. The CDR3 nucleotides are TGTGCCAGCAGGCTGGTCCGGGACACTAATCAGCCCCAGCATTTT.

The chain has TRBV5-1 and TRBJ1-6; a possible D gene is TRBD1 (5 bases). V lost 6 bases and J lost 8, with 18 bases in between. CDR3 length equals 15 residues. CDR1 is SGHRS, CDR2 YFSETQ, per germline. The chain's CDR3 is CASKQRGTGDSPLHF. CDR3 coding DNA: TGCGCCAGCAAACAGAGGGGTACGGGAGATTCACCCCTCCACTTT.

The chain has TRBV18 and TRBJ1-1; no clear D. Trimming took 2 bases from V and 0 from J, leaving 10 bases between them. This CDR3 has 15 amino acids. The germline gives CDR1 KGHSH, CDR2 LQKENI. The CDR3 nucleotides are TGTGCCAGCTCACCATCATCGAGTATGAACACTGAAGCTTTCTTT. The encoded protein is CASSPSSSMNTEAFF. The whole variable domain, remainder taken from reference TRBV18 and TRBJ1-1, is NAGVMQNPRHLVRRRGQEARLRCSPMKGHSHVYWYRQLPEEGLKFMVYLQKENIIDESGMPKERFSAEFPKEGPSILRIQQVVRGDSAAYFCASSPSSSMNTEAFFGQGTRLTVV.

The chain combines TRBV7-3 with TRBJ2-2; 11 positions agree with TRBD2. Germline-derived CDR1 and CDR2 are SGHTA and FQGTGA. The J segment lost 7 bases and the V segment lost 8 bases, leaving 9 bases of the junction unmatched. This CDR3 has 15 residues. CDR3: CASGPTSGGSGELFF. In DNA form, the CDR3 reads TGTGCCAGCGGCCCAACTAGCGGGGGTAGCGGGGAGCTGTTTTTT.

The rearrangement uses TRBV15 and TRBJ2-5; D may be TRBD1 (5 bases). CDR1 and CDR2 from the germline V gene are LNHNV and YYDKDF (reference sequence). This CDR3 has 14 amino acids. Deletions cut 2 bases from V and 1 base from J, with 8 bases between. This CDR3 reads CATSRLDSQETQYF. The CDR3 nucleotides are TGTGCCACCAGCAGACTTGACAGCCAAGAGACCCAGTACTTC.

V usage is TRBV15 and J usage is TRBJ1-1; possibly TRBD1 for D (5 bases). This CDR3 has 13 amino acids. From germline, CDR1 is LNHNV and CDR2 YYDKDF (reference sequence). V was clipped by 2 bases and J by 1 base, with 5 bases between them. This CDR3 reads CATSRQGNTEAFF. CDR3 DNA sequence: TGTGCCACCAGCAGACAGGGGAACACTGAAGCTTTCTTT. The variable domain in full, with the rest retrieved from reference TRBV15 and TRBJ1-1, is DAMVIQNPRYQVTQFGKPVTLSCSQTLNHNVMYWYQQKSSQAPKLLFHYYDKDFNNEADTPDNFQSRRPNTSFCFLDIRSPGLGDTAMYLCATSRQGNTEAFFGQGTRLTVV.

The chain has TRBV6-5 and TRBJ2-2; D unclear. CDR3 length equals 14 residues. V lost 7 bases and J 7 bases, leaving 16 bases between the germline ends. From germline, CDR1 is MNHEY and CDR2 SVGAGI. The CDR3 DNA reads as TGTGCCAGCACCATCCGCGGTGTATTCGGGGAGCTGTTTTTT. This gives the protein CASTIRGVFGELFF.